This is a list of T cell receptor beta chains from one sample in a study of beta chain features in type 1 diabetes. Profiling relied on immunoSEQ multiplex PCR, and the TCRdb table lists in-frame clones only, not all of them. The sample includes 400,000 to 450,000 clones, approximately 15% of them seen just once. Sequencing was done on a sample of naive CD4+ T cells from blood. The receptor set was obtained from a man aged 30 to 45 in good health. Each CDR3 is given with its conserved first and last residue. Fields, in order: V gene, clone size, CDR3 length, J gene, D gene, CDR3 protein, CDR3 DNA. The D gene is left open where the match is weak. Rows give clone size only sometimes, using once, few, many, or a class for an expanded clone.

TRBV5-4,few,14,TRBJ2-2,-,CASSLAHDTGELFF,TGTGCCAGCAGCTTGGCACATGACACCGGGGAGCTGTTTTTT
TRBV19,few,14,TRBJ1-5,-,CASSILAGIQPQHF,TGTGCCAGTAGTATATTGGCAGGGATACAGCCCCAGCATTTT
TRBV5-1,few,14,TRBJ2-5,TRBD1,CASSPGTAQETQYF,TGCGCCAGCAGCCCCGGGACAGCTCAAGAGACCCAGTACTTC
TRBV30,-,13,TRBJ1-5,-,CAWSVGLRQPQHF,TGTGCCTGGAGTGTAGGTTTGAGACAGCCCCAGCATTTT
TRBV9,-,14,TRBJ2-3,TRBD2,CASSVRLAGDTQYF,TGTGCCAGCAGCGTAAGACTAGCCGGAGATACGCAGTATTTT
TRBV27,few,15,TRBJ2-3,TRBD2,CASSLPTSGRDTQYF,TGTGCCAGCAGTTTGCCGACTAGCGGGAGAGATACGCAGTATTTT
TRBV6-6,few,14,TRBJ2-7,-,CASSYPGTEFEQYF,TGTGCCAGCAGTTACCCCGGGACGGAATTCGAGCAGTACTTC
TRBV29-1,few,16,TRBJ1-3,TRBD1,CSVTGQGSPSGNTIYF,TGCAGCGTAACAGGACAGGGTAGCCCCTCTGGAAACACCATATATTTT
TRBV27,-,14,TRBJ2-1,-,CASSLLSSYNEQFF,TGTGCCAGCAGTTTGCTAAGCTCCTACAATGAGCAGTTCTTC
TRBV7-2,few,15,TRBJ2-2,-,CASSLVQRHTGELFF,TGTGCCAGCAGCTTAGTCCAGCGTCACACCGGGGAGCTGTTTTTT
TRBV7-2,few,12,TRBJ2-1,-,CASSLAIREQFF,TGTGCCAGCAGCTTAGCGATACGTGAGCAGTTCTTC
TRBV11-2,-,18,TRBJ2-4,TRBD2,CASSMGLAGPKGKNIQYF,TGTGCCAGCAGCATGGGACTAGCGGGTCCAAAGGGCAAAAACATTCAGTACTTC
TRBV10-3,-,15,TRBJ2-1,TRBD2,CAISAVAGGNNEQFF,TGTGCCATCAGTGCGGTAGCGGGGGGAAACAATGAGCAGTTCTTC
TRBV7-6,few,16,TRBJ2-7,-,CASSLDTGLGNHEQYF,TGTGCCAGCAGCTTAGACACAGGGCTGGGTAACCACGAGCAGTACTTC
TRBV9,few,16,TRBJ2-3,TRBD2,CASSVELAGVTDTQYF,TGTGCCAGCAGCGTAGAGCTAGCGGGAGTCACAGATACGCAGTATTTT
TRBV9,-,14,TRBJ2-5,-,CASSLGEREETQYF,TGTGCCAGCAGTCTGGGGGAGAGGGAAGAGACCCAGTACTTC
TRBV29-1,-,12,TRBJ1-2,TRBD1,CSVRGTGYGYTF,TGCAGCGTTCGCGGGACAGGCTATGGCTACACCTTC
TRBV10-3,few,11,TRBJ2-1,-,CAIKSSNEQFF,TGTGCCATCAAAAGTAGCAATGAGCAGTTCTTC
TRBV21-1,few,13,TRBJ1-1,-,CASSLKGGTEAFF,TGTGCCAGCAGCTTAAAAGGGGGGACTGAAGCTTTCTTT
TRBV7-9,-,13,TRBJ1-2,-,CASSLGLRDGYTF,TGTGCCAGCAGCTTAGGGCTGCGGGATGGCTACACCTTC